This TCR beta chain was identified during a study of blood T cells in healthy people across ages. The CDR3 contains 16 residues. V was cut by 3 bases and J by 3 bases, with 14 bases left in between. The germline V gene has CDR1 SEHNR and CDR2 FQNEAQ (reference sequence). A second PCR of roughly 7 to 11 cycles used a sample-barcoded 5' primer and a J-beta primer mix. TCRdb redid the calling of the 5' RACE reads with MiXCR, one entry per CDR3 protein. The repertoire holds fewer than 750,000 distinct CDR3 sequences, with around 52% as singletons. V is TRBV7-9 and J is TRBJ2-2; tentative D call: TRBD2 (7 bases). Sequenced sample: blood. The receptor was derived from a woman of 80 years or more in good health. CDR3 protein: CASSFGGALDTGELFF. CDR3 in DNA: TGTGCCAGCAGCTTTGGGGGGGCGCTGGACACCGGGGAGCTGTTTTTT.